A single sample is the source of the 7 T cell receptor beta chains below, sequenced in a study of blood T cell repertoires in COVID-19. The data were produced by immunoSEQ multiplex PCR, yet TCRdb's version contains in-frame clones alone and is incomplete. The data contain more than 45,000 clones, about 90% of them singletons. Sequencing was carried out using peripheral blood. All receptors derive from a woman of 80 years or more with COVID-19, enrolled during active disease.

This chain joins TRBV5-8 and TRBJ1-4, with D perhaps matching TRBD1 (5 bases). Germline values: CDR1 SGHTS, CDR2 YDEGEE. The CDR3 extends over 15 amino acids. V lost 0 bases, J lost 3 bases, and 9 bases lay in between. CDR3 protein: CASSLAVRANEKLFF. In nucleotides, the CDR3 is TGTGCCAGCAGCTTGGCGGTCAGGGCTAATGAAAAACTGTTTTTT. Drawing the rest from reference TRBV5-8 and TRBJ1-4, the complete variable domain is EAGVTQSPTHLIKTRGQQATLRCSPISGHTSVYWYQQALGLGLQFLLWYDEGEERNRGNFPPRFSGRQFPNYSSELNVNALELEDSALYLCASSLAVRANEKLFFGSGTQLSVL.

DNA for the CDR3: TGTGCCAGCAGCTTAAGTCCCGAGCGCTGGGGCTACACCTTC. This encodes CASSLSPERWGYTF. The chain recombines TRBV7-9 with TRBJ1-2; D unresolved. Germline lookup yields CDR1 SEHNR and CDR2 FQNEAQ (reference sequence). The CDR3 is 14 residues long. The V end was cut by 2 bases, the J end by 8 bases, with 15 bases between.

The DNA for the CDR3 is TGTGCCTGGACCTCCCGAACGGGGTTTTATTCACCCCTCCACTTT. Its translation is CAWTSRTGFYSPLHF. V usage is TRBV30 and J usage is TRBJ1-6; D ambiguous. Germline CDR1 is GTSNPN and CDR2 is SVGIG (reference sequence). CDR3 size: 15 residues. Between the trimmed V and J ends, which lost 4 bases and 8 bases, there was a span of 18 bases. The whole variable domain, filled in from reference TRBV30 and TRBJ1-6, reads SQTIHQWPATLVQPVGSPLSLECTVEGTSNPNLYWYRQAAGRGLQLLFYSVGIGQISSEVPQNLSASRPQDRQFILSSKKLLLSDSGFYLCAWTSRTGFYSPLHFGNGTRLTVT.

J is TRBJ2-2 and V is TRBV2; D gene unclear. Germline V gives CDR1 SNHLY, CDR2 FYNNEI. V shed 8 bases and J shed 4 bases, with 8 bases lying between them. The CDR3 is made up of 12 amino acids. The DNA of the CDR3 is TGTGCCAGCTCCCCGGGCACCGGGGAGCTGTTTTTT. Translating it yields CASSPGTGELFF.

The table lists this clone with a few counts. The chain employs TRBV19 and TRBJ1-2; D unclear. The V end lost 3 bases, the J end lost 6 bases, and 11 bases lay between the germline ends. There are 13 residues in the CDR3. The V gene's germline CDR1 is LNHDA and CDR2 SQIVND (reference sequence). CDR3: CASSITIQDGYTF. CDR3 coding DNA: TGTGCCAGTAGTATTACCATCCAGGATGGCTACACCTTC.

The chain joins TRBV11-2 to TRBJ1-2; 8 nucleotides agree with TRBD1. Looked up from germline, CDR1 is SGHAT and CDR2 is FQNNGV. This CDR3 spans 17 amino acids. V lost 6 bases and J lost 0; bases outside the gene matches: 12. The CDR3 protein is CASSSLDRATPNYGYTF. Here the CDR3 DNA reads TGTGCCAGCAGTTCTCTGGACAGGGCCACCCCTAACTATGGCTACACCTTC.

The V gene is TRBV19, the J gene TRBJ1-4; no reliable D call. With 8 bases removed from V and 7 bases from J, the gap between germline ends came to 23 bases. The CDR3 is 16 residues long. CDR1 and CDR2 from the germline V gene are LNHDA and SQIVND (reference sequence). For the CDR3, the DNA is TGTGCCAGTGGAATGGTAGGAGCTCTCGGCTCTGAAAAACTGTTTTTT. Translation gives CASGMVGALGSEKLFF.